These 26 T cell receptor beta chains came from one sample sequenced in a study of blood T cells in healthy people across ages. A second PCR of 7 to 11 cycles used a sample-barcoded 5' primer and a J-beta primer mix. TCRdb re-analysed the 5' RACE reads in MiXCR, keeping a single row per CDR3 protein. The sample yields about 800,000 distinct CDR3 sequences, roughly 25% seen once. The same data also went into a second study, on T cells of mothers and their children.

Input material: blood. Receptors originate from a boy under 18 in good health.

This rearrangement joins TRBV4-1 to TRBJ2-1; 12 positions agree with TRBD2. V lost 4 bases to trimming and J lost 4 bases; unmatched junction nucleotides: 2. Per germline, CDR1 MGHRA and CDR2 YSYEKL. This CDR3 has 15 amino acids. CDR3 sequence reads: CASSPTSGRYNEQFF. The CDR3 bases are TGCGCCAGCAGCCCGACTAGCGGGAGATACAATGAGCAGTTCTTC.

For this clonotype: No conserved phenylalanine or tryptophan is present at the end of the CDR3, so a read error is the likely explanation. J is TRBJ1-5 and V is TRBV4-3, with a tentative D call TRBD1 (6 bases). Germline V CDR1 and CDR2: LGHNA, YSLEER. With 0 bases removed from V and 5 bases from J, the gap between germline ends came to 11 bases. This CDR3 has 15 residues. DNA of the CDR3: TGCGCCAGCAGCCAAGATACAGGGAGGGATCAGCCCCAGCATCTT. Its translation: CASSQDTGRDQPQHL.

This chain joins TRBV11-1 and TRBJ1-2; TRBD1 agrees at 8 bases. V lost 5 bases, J lost 3 bases, and 8 bases stayed unmatched. The CDR3 spans 15 residues. CDR1 is SGHAT and CDR2 is FQDESV in the germline V gene (reference sequence). The CDR3, as DNA: TGTGCCAGCAGCCCCTGGGACAGGAGCTACTATGGCTACACCTTC. This encodes CASSPWDRSYYGYTF.

The sample holds a few counts of this clonotype. CDR3 in amino acids: CASSQDYSGSMTDTQYF. The CDR3 DNA is TGTGCCAGCAGCCAAGATTACAGCGGGAGTATGACAGATACGCAGTATTTT. V and J are TRBV14 and TRBJ2-3; 8 nucleotides align to TRBD2. This CDR3 has 17 amino acids. The germline V gene encodes CDR1 SGHDN and CDR2 FVKESK. V dropped 0 bases and J dropped 3; count of bases not matched to a gene: 8.

The chain uses TRBV25-1 and TRBJ2-3; possibly TRBD2 for D (6 bases). Per germline, CDR1 MGHDK and CDR2 SYGVNS. The CDR3 has 15 amino acids. The ends were cut back, 2 bases at V and 2 bases at J, with 11 bases in the middle. The CDR3 loop is CASSEGRGPTDTQYF. As DNA, the CDR3 is TGTGCCAGCAGTGAAGGGCGGGGACCCACAGATACGCAGTATTTT.

This clonotype was counted only a few times. The chain links TRBV28 to TRBJ2-6, with 9 bases identical to TRBD1. In germline, CDR1 is MDHEN, CDR2 SYDVKM. This CDR3 is built from 16 residues. Trimming at V came to 7 bases and at J to 4 bases, leaving 8 bases not matched to a gene. CDR3 region: CASTLQGAQGANVLTF. The CDR3 nucleotides read TGTGCCAGCACTCTACAGGGGGCGCAAGGGGCCAACGTCCTGACTTTC.

In regard to this clonotype: As the CDR3 is not closed by the conserved phenylalanine or tryptophan, this likely results from a read error. The V call is TRBV4-3, the J call TRBJ1-6; TRBD1 might be the D (5 bases). Trimming shortened V by 2 bases and J by 4 bases, and 12 bases separated the two germline ends. Looked up from germline, CDR1 is LGHNA and CDR2 is YSLEER. The CDR3 runs 16 residues. The CDR3 nucleotides read TGCGCCAGCAGCCAATTTCTGGAGGGGTATAATTCACCCCTCCACCTT. Translated: CASSQFLEGYNSPLHL.

This clonotype was detected many times. The chain combines TRBV28 with TRBJ2-3, with 7 bases matching TRBD1. CDR1 and CDR2 from the germline V gene are MDHEN and SYDVKM. J was trimmed by 5 bases and V by 3 bases; bases with no gene match: 14. CDR3 length: 17 amino acids. This CDR3 reads CASSFSPSGGGVDTQYF. The CDR3 DNA sequence: TGTGCCAGCAGTTTTTCCCCCTCAGGGGGTGGCGTAGATACGCAGTATTTT. The full variable domain, its missing parts supplied by reference TRBV28 and TRBJ2-3, is DVKVTQSSRYLVKRTGEKVFLECVQDMDHENMFWYRQDPGLGLRLIYFSYDVKMKEKGDIPEGYSVSREKKERFSLILESASTNQTSMYLCASSFSPSGGGVDTQYFGPGTRLTVL.

The chain combines TRBV15 with TRBJ1-1, with unresolved D. The length of the CDR3 is 12 residues. V lost 0 bases and J lost 11, with 10 bases in between. Germline V CDR1 and CDR2: LNHNV, YYDKDF (reference sequence). CDR3 sequence reads: CATSRDPAPAFF. Written as DNA, the CDR3 is TGTGCCACCAGCAGAGATCCCGCCCCGGCTTTCTTT. Using reference TRBV15 and TRBJ1-1 for the parts outside the CDR3, the full variable domain is DAMVIQNPRYQVTQFGKPVTLSCSQTLNHNVMYWYQQKSSQAPKLLFHYYDKDFNNEADTPDNFQSRRPNTSFCFLDIRSPGLGDTAMYLCATSRDPAPAFFGQGTRLTVV.

This clonotype was seen more than once but under ten times. This chain connects TRBV29-1 to TRBJ1-1; no clear D gene. Trimming cost V 4 bases and J 0 bases, with 9 bases left between them. Germline V CDR1 and CDR2: SQVTM, ANQGSEA. The CDR3 extends over 13 amino acids. The CDR3 DNA reads TGCAGCGTTGTACGGCAGATGAACACTGAAGCTTTCTTT. It codes for CSVVRQMNTEAFF.

This sequence joins TRBV5-1 and TRBJ1-1, with D uncertain. Per germline, CDR1 SGHRS and CDR2 YFSETQ. The CDR3 runs to 14 residues. Trimming cost V 2 bases and J 0 bases, with 8 bases left between them. This CDR3 is CASSLTDLNTEAFF. The CDR3 coding sequence is TGCGCCAGCAGCTTAACAGATTTGAACACTGAAGCTTTCTTT. Supplemented by reference TRBV5-1 and TRBJ1-1, the full variable domain reads KAGVTQTPRYLIKTRGQQVTLSCSPISGHRSVSWYQQTPGQGLQFLFEYFSETQRNKGNFPGRFSGRQFSNSRSEMNVSTLELGDSALYLCASSLTDLNTEAFFGQGTRLTVV.

Concerning this clonotype itself: This likely comes from a read error, as the CDR3 has no conserved phenylalanine or tryptophan at its end. This chain joins TRBV3-1 and TRBJ2-1; no firm D call. CDR3 length equals 15 residues. Germline V gives CDR1 LGHDT, CDR2 YNNKEL (reference sequence). V was trimmed by 0 bases and J by 6 bases, leaving 12 bases between them. CDR3 in DNA: TGTGCCAGCAGCCAAGACCGATTCCTAGTCAATGAGCAGTTCTCC. Its protein product is CASSQDRFLVNEQFS.

The chain links TRBV19 to TRBJ2-1; 8 bases are shared with TRBD1. The CDR3 runs to 15 residues. The V segment lost 2 bases and the J segment 7 bases; nucleotides outside the gene matches: 7. The germline CDR1 and CDR2 sequences are LNHDA and SQIVND (reference sequence). CDR3 in amino acids: CASSIWRTGLNEQFF. The DNA of the CDR3 is TGTGCCAGTAGTATATGGAGGACAGGGCTGAATGAGCAGTTCTTC.

With regard to this clonotype: The junction shows a germline mismatch at one end, possibly a read error. This chain connects TRBV2 to TRBJ2-7; D is perhaps TRBD1 (5 bases). The germline gives CDR1 SNHLY, CDR2 FYNNEI. This CDR3 has 14 residues. CDR3 sequence (DNA): TGTGCCAGCCGCGGACACACAAACTCCTACGAGCAATACTTC. It codes for CASRGHTNSYEQYF.

The V and J genes are TRBV7-2 and TRBJ1-5; TRBD1 agrees at 7 bases. The CDR3 extends over 14 amino acids. The V gene's germline CDR1 is SGHTA and CDR2 FQGNSA. Trimming removed 4 bases from V and 6 bases from J; junction bases left unmatched: 6. CDR3 region: CASSSDAGGQPQHF. For the CDR3, the DNA is TGTGCCAGCAGCTCAGACGCAGGGGGTCAGCCCCAGCATTTT.

The chain joins TRBV9 to TRBJ1-4, with 9 bases identical to TRBD1. J was trimmed by 4 bases and V by 5 bases; bases with no gene match: 3. The CDR3 is made up of 14 amino acids. Germline-derived CDR1 and CDR2 are SGDLS and YYNGEE. CDR3 loop: CASSGTGRNEKLFF. CDR3 nucleotide sequence: TGTGCCAGCAGTGGGACAGGGCGTAATGAAAAACTGTTTTTT.

The chain uses TRBV18 and TRBJ1-4, with D unclear. CDR3 length: 15 amino acids. Trimming removed 2 bases at V and 4 bases at J, with 11 bases between. The germline gives CDR1 KGHSH, CDR2 LQKENI. CDR3 nucleotide sequence: TGTGCCAGCTCACCAAATAAAGGGATTAATGAAAAACTGTTTTTT. Amino acids: CASSPNKGINEKLFF.

V and J are TRBV19 and TRBJ1-2; D not certain. Germline V CDR1 and CDR2: LNHDA, SQIVND (reference sequence). Trimming removed 3 bases from V and 3 bases from J, with 5 bases in between. CDR3 size: 12 residues. The CDR3 sequence is CASSIGDYGYTF. The CDR3, as DNA: TGTGCCAGTAGTATTGGGGACTATGGCTACACCTTC. The full variable domain, in which reference TRBV19 and TRBJ1-2 provide the parts outside the CDR3, is DGGITQSPKYLFRKEGQNVTLSCEQNLNHDAMYWYRQDPGQGLRLIYYSQIVNDFQKGDIAEGYSVSREKKESFPLTVTSAQKNPTAFYLCASSIGDYGYTFGSGTRLTVV.

The chain links TRBV28 to TRBJ2-5; tentative D call: TRBD2 (6 bases). Trimming removed 6 bases at V and 7 bases at J, with 18 bases between. Germline V gives CDR1 MDHEN, CDR2 SYDVKM. The CDR3 has 14 amino acids. Here the CDR3 DNA reads TGTGCCAGCAGCCTCCAACTCCTCGGGGGGACCCAGTACTTC. It is translated as CASSLQLLGGTQYF.

This rearrangement joins TRBV7-6 to TRBJ2-5; the D call may be TRBD1 or TRBD2 (7 bases each). Judging by the DNA end, TRBJ2-7 fits better; the J call may be wrong. This CDR3 has 14 amino acids. In germline, CDR1 is SGHVS, CDR2 FNYEAQ. The CDR3 here is CASSLYRGGREQYF. CDR3 nucleotides: TGTGCCAGCAGCTTATACAGGGGAGGGCGCGAGCAGTACTTC.

This clonotype was counted a few times. J is TRBJ1-4 and V is TRBV6-5; D gene uncertain. The V gene's germline CDR1 is MNHEY and CDR2 SVGAGI. The CDR3 sequence is 15 residues long. V lost 7 bases, J lost 2 bases, and 14 bases lay in between. CDR3 coding DNA: TGTGCCAGCAAAGTTGATCGTGGGACTAATGAAAAACTGTTTTTT. Its translation is CASKVDRGTNEKLFF.

In its sample, this clonotype was seen once. This chain connects TRBV7-2 to TRBJ2-1; a possible D gene is TRBD2 (7 bases). The CDR3 sequence is 14 residues long. V gave up 5 bases and J gave up 5 bases, with 13 bases separating them. In germline, CDR1 is SGHTA, CDR2 FQGNSA. This chain's CDR3 is CASSKGGTNNEQFF. As DNA, the CDR3 is TGTGCCAGCAGCAAAGGGGGGACTAACAATGAGCAGTTCTTC.

The CDR3 region has the DNA TGTGCCAGCAGCTTAGAATGGCAGGGTCCAACTAATGAAAAACTGTTTTTT. Protein product: CASSLEWQGPTNEKLFF. The chain employs TRBV7-2 and TRBJ1-4, with a possible D match to TRBD1 (5 bases). CDR1 SGHTA and CDR2 FQGNSA come from the germline V gene. The CDR3 has 17 residues. Trimming stripped 1 base from V and 0 bases from J, with 12 bases between. Variable domain in full (rest from reference TRBV7-2 and TRBJ1-4): GAGVSQSPSNKVTEKGKDVELRCDPISGHTALYWYRQSLGQGLEFLIYFQGNSAPDKSGLPSDRFSAERTGGSVSTLTIQRTQQEDSAVYLCASSLEWQGPTNEKLFFGSGTQLSVL.

DNA for the CDR3: TGTGCCAGCAGCTCCGGGACAGCTCTTGGGACCCAGTACTTC. Its protein is CASSSGTALGTQYF. The chain carries TRBV28 and TRBJ2-5, with TRBD1 identical over 7 bases. The germline CDR1 and CDR2 sequences are MDHEN and SYDVKM. Trimming took 6 bases from V and 7 from J; bases not matched to a gene: 11. The CDR3 totals 14 residues.

V usage is TRBV20-1 and J usage is TRBJ2-4; 7 nucleotides align to TRBD2. V shed 3 bases and J 0 bases; nucleotides not matched to a gene: 8. Germline lookup yields CDR1 DFQATT and CDR2 SNEGSKA (reference sequence). This CDR3 region has 16 residues. The CDR3 region has the DNA TGCAGTGCTAGGGGGCGGGAGCGCCCAGCCAAAAACATTCAGTACTTC. Its protein is CSARGRERPAKNIQYF.

This clonotype was detected a few times. CDR3 amino acids: CASSAGRTSYNEQFF. CDR3 nucleotide sequence: TGTGCCAGCAGTGCCGGCAGAACTTCCTACAATGAGCAGTTCTTC. The genes are TRBV2 and TRBJ2-1; D remains unclear. CDR3 length equals 15 residues. Germline CDR1 is SNHLY and CDR2 is FYNNEI. Deletions cut 4 bases from V and 1 base from J, with 11 bases between.